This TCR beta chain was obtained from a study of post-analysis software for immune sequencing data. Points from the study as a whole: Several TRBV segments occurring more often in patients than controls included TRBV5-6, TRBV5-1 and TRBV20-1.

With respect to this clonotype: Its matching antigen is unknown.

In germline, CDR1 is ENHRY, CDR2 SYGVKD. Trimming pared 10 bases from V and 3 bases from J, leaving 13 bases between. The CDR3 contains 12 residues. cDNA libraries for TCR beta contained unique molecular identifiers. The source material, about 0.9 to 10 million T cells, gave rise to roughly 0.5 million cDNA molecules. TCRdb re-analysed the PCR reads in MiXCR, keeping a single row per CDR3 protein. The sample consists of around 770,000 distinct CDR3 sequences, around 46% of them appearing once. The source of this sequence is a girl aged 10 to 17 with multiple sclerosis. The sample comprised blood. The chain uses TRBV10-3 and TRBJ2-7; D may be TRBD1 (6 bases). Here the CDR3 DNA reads TGTGCCACCCGGACAGCGGACTACGAGCAGTACTTC. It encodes CATRTADYEQYF.